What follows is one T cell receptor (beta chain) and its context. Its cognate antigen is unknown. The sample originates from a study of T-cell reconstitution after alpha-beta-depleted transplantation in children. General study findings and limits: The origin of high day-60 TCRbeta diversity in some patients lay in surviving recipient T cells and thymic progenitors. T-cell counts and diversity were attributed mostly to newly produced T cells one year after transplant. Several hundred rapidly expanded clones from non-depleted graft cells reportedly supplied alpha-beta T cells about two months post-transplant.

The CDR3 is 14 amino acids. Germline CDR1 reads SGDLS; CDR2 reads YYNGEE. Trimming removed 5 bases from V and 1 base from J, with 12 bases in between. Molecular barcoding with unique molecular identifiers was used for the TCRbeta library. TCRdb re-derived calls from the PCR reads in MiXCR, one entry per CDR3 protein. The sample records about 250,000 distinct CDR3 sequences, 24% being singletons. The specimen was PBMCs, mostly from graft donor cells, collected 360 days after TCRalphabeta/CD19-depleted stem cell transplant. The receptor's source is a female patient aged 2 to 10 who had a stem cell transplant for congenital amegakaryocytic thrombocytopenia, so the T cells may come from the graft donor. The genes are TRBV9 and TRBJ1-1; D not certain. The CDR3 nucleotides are TGTGCCAGCAGTGCAGTCTCAGGGAACACTGAAGCTTTCTTT. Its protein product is CASSAVSGNTEAFF.